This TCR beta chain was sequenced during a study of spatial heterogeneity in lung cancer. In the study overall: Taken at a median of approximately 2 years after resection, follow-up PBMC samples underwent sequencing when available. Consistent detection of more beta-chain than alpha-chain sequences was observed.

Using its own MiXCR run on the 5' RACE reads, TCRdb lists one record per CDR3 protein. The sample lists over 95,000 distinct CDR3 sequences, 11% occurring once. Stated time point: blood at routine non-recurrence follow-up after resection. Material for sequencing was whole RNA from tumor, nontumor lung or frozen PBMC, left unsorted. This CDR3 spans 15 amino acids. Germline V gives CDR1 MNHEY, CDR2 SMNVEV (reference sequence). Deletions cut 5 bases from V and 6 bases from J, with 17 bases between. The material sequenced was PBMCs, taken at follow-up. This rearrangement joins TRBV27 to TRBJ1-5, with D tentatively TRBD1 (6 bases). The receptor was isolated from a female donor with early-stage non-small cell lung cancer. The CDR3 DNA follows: TGTGCCAGCAGTCCGATACAGGGAAGGATTCAGCCCCAGCATTTT. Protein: CASSPIQGRIQPQHF.